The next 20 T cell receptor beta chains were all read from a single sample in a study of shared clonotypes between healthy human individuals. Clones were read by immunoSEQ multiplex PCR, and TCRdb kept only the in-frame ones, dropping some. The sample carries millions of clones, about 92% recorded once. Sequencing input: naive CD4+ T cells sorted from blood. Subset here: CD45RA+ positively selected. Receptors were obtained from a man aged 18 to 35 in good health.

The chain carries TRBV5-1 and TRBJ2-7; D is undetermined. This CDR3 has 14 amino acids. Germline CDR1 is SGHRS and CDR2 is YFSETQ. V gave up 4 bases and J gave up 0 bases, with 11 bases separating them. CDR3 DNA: TGCGCCAGCAGCCCTGACGGGTCCTCCTACGAGCAGTACTTC. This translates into CASSPDGSSYEQYF.

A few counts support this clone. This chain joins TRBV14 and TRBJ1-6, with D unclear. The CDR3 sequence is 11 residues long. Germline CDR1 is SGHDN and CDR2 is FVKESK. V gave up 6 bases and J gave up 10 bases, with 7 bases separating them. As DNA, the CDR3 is TGTGCCAGCAGTGTACCCTCACCCCTCCACTTT. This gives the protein CASSVPSPLHF.

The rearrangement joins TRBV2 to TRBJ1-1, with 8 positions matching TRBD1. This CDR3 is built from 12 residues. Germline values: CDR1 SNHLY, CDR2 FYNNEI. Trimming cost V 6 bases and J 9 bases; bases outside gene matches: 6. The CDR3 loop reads CASSLRTGKAFF. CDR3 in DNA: TGTGCCAGCAGCCTACGGACAGGGAAAGCTTTCTTT.

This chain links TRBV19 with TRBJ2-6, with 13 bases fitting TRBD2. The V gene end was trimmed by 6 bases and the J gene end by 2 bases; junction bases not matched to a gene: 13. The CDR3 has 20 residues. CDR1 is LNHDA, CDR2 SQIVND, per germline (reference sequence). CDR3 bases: TGTGCCAGTAGGCTACTAGCGGGAGGGCCCCCGGGAGCTGGGGCCAACGTCCTGACTTTC. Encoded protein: CASRLLAGGPPGAGANVLTF.

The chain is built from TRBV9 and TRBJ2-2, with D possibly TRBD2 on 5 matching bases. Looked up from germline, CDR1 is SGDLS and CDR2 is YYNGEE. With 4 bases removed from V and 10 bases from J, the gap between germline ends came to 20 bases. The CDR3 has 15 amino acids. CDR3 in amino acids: CASSPRPGLRVELFF. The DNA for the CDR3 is TGTGCCAGCAGCCCCCGACCCGGACTGCGGGTGGAGCTGTTTTTT. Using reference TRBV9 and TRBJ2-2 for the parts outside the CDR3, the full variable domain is DSGVTQTPKHLITATGQRVTLRCSPRSGDLSVYWYQQSLDQGLQFLIQYYNGEERAKGNILERFSAQQFPDLHSELNLSSLELGDSALYFCASSPRPGLRVELFFGEGSRLTVL.

CDR3: CSAEDGVRETQYF. The CDR3, as DNA: TGCAGCGCAGAAGACGGTGTCCGAGAGACCCAGTACTTC. The chain couples TRBV29-1 to TRBJ2-5; D gene ambiguous. Germline CDR1 is SQVTM and CDR2 is ANQGSEA. Trimming removed 7 bases at V and 4 bases at J, with 16 bases between. CDR3 length equals 13 residues.

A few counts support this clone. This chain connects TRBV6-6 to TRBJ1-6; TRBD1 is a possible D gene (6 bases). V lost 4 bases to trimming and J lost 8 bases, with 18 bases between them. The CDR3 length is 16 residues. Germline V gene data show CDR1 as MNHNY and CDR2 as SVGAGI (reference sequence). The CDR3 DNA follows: TGTGCCAGCAGTTGGGACATAAGAGGGTGGGATTCACCCCTCCACTTT. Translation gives CASSWDIRGWDSPLHF.

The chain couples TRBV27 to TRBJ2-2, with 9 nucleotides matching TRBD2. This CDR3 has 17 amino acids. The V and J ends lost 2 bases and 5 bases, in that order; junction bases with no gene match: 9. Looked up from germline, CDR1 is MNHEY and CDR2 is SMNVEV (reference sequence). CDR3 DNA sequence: TGTGCCAGCAGTTTAGTTTTTGGGCTAGCGGGGACCGGGGAGCTGTTTTTT. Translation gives CASSLVFGLAGTGELFF.

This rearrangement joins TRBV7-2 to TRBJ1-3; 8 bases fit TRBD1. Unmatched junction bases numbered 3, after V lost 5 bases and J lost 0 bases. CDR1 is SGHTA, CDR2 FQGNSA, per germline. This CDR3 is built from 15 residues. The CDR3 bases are TGTGCCAGCAGCGTGGACAGGGTCTCTGGAAACACCATATATTTT. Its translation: CASSVDRVSGNTIYF. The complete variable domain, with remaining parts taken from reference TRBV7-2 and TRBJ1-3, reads GAGVSQSPSNKVTEKGKDVELRCDPISGHTALYWYRQSLGQGLEFLIYFQGNSAPDKSGLPSDRFSAERTGGSVSTLTIQRTQQEDSAVYLCASSVDRVSGNTIYFGEGSWLTVV.

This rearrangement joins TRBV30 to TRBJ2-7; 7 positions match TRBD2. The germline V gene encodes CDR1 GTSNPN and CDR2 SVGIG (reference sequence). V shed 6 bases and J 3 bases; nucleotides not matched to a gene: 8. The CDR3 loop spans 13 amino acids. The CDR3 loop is CACRREISYEQYF. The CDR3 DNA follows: TGTGCCTGCAGGCGGGAGATAAGCTACGAGCAGTACTTC.

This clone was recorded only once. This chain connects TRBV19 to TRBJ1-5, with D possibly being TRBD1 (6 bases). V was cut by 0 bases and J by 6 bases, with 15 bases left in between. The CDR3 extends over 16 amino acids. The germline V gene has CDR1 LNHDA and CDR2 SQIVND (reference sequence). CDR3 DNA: TGTGCCAGTAGTATAGATCAGGGGCAGGGAGGTCAGCCCCAGCATTTT. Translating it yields CASSIDQGQGGQPQHF.

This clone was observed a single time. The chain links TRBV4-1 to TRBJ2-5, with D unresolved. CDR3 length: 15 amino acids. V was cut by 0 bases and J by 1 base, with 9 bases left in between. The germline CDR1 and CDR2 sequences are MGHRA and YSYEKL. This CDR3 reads CASSQEGLAQETQYF. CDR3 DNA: TGCGCCAGCAGCCAAGAGGGGTTAGCCCAAGAGACCCAGTACTTC.

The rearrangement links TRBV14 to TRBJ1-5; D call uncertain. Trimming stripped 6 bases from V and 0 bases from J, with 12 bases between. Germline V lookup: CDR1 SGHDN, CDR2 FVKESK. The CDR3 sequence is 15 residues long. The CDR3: CASRRGRDSNQPQHF. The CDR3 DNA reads TGTGCCAGCAGAAGAGGTAGGGATAGCAATCAGCCCCAGCATTTT.

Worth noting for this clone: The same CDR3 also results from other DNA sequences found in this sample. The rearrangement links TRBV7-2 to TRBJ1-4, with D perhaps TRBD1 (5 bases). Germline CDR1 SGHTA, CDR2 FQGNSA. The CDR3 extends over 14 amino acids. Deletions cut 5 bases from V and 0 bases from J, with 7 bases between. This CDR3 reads CASSLTATNEKLFF. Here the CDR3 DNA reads TGTGCCAGCAGCCTGACAGCAACTAATGAAAAACTGTTTTTT.

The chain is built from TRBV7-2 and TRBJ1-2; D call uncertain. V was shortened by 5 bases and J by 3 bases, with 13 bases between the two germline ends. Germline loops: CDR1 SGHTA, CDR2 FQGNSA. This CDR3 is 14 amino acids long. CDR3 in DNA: TGTGCCAGCAGCCTTCGGGTTTTGGACTATGGCTACACCTTC. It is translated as CASSLRVLDYGYTF. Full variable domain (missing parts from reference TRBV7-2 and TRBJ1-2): GAGVSQSPSNKVTEKGKDVELRCDPISGHTALYWYRQSLGQGLEFLIYFQGNSAPDKSGLPSDRFSAERTGGSVSTLTIQRTQQEDSAVYLCASSLRVLDYGYTFGSGTRLTVV.

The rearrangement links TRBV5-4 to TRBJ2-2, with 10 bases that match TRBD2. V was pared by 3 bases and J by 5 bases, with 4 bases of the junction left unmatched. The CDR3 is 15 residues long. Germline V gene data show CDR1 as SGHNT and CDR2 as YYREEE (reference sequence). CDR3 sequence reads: CASSSAGGLTGELFF. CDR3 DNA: TGTGCCAGCAGCTCAGCGGGGGGGTTAACCGGGGAGCTGTTTTTT.

The CDR3 is CSVEDLLEETQYF. Here the CDR3 DNA reads TGCAGCGTTGAAGATCTATTGGAAGAGACCCAGTACTTC. The chain has TRBV29-1 and TRBJ2-5; D not resolved. Per the germline V gene, CDR1 is SQVTM and CDR2 is ANQGSEA. This CDR3 has 13 residues. V was pared by 0 bases and J by 3 bases, with 8 bases between.

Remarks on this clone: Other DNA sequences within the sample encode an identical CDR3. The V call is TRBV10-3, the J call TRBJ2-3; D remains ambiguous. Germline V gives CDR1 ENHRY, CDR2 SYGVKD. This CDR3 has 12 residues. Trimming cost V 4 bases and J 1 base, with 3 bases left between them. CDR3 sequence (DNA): TGTGCCATCAGTGCCGGCACAGATACGCAGTATTTT. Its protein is CAISAGTDTQYF.

The CDR3 loop is CASSLATGEGEQYF. In DNA, the CDR3 is TGTGCCAGCAGCTTAGCGACAGGGGAGGGCGAGCAGTACTTC. The V call is TRBV7-2, the J call TRBJ2-7; perhaps TRBD1 as D (8 bases). From germline, CDR1 is SGHTA and CDR2 FQGNSA. With 0 bases removed from V and 6 bases from J, the gap between germline ends came to 12 bases. The CDR3 is made up of 14 amino acids. Filled out from reference TRBV7-2 and TRBJ2-7, the complete variable domain reads GAGVSQSPSNKVTEKGKDVELRCDPISGHTALYWYRQSLGQGLEFLIYFQGNSAPDKSGLPSDRFSAERTGGSVSTLTIQRTQQEDSAVYLCASSLATGEGEQYFGPGTRLTVT.

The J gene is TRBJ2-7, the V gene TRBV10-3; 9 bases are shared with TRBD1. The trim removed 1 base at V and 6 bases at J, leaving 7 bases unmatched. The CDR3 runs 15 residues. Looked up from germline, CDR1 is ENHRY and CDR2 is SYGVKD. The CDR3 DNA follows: TGTGCCATCAGTGAGTTAGTGGGACAGGGATTCGAGCAGTACTTC. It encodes CAISELVGQGFEQYF.